This T cell receptor beta chain was recorded in a study of T cells in Graves' hyperthyroidism and ophthalmopathy. The source material, RNA transcripts, was used to amplify TCR beta CDR3 regions. A first-round RT-PCR of the TCR CDR3 used the HTBI primer set. TCRdb redid the calling of the multiplex PCR reads with MiXCR, one entry per CDR3 protein. The table shows about 420,000 distinct CDR3 sequences, with roughly 13% occurring only once. This clonotype has a count of ten or more. Antigen specificity is unknown. Study-wide points: Also found in blood were most expanded thyroid clonotypes above 0.001. The model forecast ophthalmopathy, anticipating it by a median around 6.5 months before onset. Through a model of 13 V-J features, ophthalmopathy was separated from stable hyperthyroidism.

V was pared by 0 bases and J by 6 bases, with 6 bases of the junction left unmatched. Germline V CDR1 and CDR2: DFQATT, SNEGSKA (reference sequence). This CDR3 has 15 residues. The sequenced material came from blood. V usage is TRBV20-1 and J usage is TRBJ2-1; 9 nucleotides align to TRBD2. The origin of this receptor is a woman aged 18-29 years with Graves' hyperthyroidism. The CDR3 spells CSARDPREGPNEQFF. CDR3 nucleotides: TGCAGTGCTAGAGATCCGCGGGAGGGCCCCAATGAGCAGTTCTTC.